These T cell receptor beta chains were read from a single sample in a study of blood T cells in healthy people across ages. TCRdb reprocessed the 5' RACE reads via MiXCR and lists one record per CDR3 protein. The table lists some 800,000 distinct CDR3 sequences, roughly 25% of them singletons. The sample was also reused in another study, on T cells of mothers and their children.

The sequenced material came from blood. The receptor source for this set is a boy younger than 18 in good health. Both conserved end residues are trimmed from each CDR3.

V	J	CDR3
TRBV5-1	TRBJ2-7	ASSLRPPLRTFSGGGYEQY
TRBV3-1	TRBJ2-1	ASSQGEGPIENEQF
TRBV28	TRBJ2-7	ASSFGGEETYEQY
TRBV21-1	TRBJ1-4	ASSDAGGASSGNEKLF
TRBV4-3	-	ASSQQTGGIYEQY
TRBV7-9	TRBJ2-2	ASSPSGPRTGELF
TRBV10-3	TRBJ2-1	AISGSSGSRES
TRBV6-2/TRBV6-3	TRBJ2-1	ASRPRTGKFIDEQF
TRBV29-1	TRBJ2-1	SVGESHNEQF
TRBV20-1	TRBJ1-1	SALLMNTEAF
TRBV7-9	TRBJ2-5	ASSPKTSGGKETQY
TRBV5-6	TRBJ2-2	ASSFRPGTGELF
TRBV11-2	TRBJ1-2	ASSLGQTFGYT
TRBV12-3/TRBV12-4	TRBJ2-3	ASSFSQGPQY
TRBV18	-	ASSPQSGNEQF
TRBV9	TRBJ2-2	ASSVATRQTGELF
TRBV5-8	TRBJ1-3	ASSSGAISGNTIY